Shown below are 4 T cell receptor beta chains from a single sample sequenced in a study of technical replicates of blood from several donors. The table came from immunoSEQ multiplex PCR; TCRdb's copy has only in-frame clones and leaves some out. The repertoire holds 45,000 to 55,000 clones, with roughly 92% as singletons. The sample comprised T cells isolated from PBMCs. All receptors come from a human donor in good health.

This clone was picked up a small number of times. The chain has TRBV9 and TRBJ2-2; 9 bases map to TRBD2. V was pared by 6 bases and J by 4 bases, with 4 bases of the junction left unmatched. Germline V gene lookup returns CDR1 SGDLS and CDR2 YYNGEE. This CDR3 contains 14 residues. CDR3 nucleotide sequence: TGTGCCAGCAAGGCGGGAGGGACCACCGGGGAGCTGTTTTTT. Protein: CASKAGGTTGELFF. Drawing the rest from reference TRBV9 and TRBJ2-2, the complete variable domain is DSGVTQTPKHLITATGQRVTLRCSPRSGDLSVYWYQQSLDQGLQFLIQYYNGEERAKGNILERFSAQQFPDLHSELNLSSLELGDSALYFCASKAGGTTGELFFGEGSRLTVL.

The J gene is TRBJ1-1, the V gene TRBV18, with D possibly TRBD1 on 6 matching bases. Germline V gene lookup returns CDR1 KGHSH and CDR2 LQKENI. V lost 5 bases and J lost 4, with 11 bases in between. This CDR3 is built from 13 residues. The CDR3 DNA reads as TGTGCCAGCTCATTCCAGGGGACCACTGAAGCTTTCTTT. Protein product: CASSFQGTTEAFF.

This chain joins TRBV5-1 and TRBJ1-6, with D maybe TRBD1 (6 bases). V dropped 4 bases and J dropped 5 bases, with 13 bases sitting between them. CDR1 and CDR2 from the germline V gene are SGHRS and YFSETQ. CDR3 length: 15 amino acids. The CDR3 spells CASSLLGGHNSPLHF. As DNA, the CDR3 is TGCGCCAGCAGCCTTTTAGGGGGACATAATTCACCCCTCCACTTT.

This chain connects TRBV5-1 to TRBJ1-3; a weak D match, TRBD1 (5 bases). V lost 4 bases to trimming and J lost 0 bases, with 17 bases between them. This CDR3 comprises 17 residues. Germline CDR1 reads SGHRS; CDR2 reads YFSETQ. CDR3 in DNA: TGCGCCAGCAGCCTACTGGGGCAGGGAAGCTCTGGAAACACCATATATTTT. The encoded protein is CASSLLGQGSSGNTIYF. Drawing the rest from reference TRBV5-1 and TRBJ1-3, the complete variable domain is KAGVTQTPRYLIKTRGQQVTLSCSPISGHRSVSWYQQTPGQGLQFLFEYFSETQRNKGNFPGRFSGRQFSNSRSEMNVSTLELGDSALYLCASSLLGQGSSGNTIYFGEGSWLTVV.